Below are 17 T cell receptor beta chains sequenced from a single sample in a study of T cells after yellow fever vaccination. TCRdb used MiXCR to reprocess the 5' RACE reads, holding one entry per CDR3 protein. The data show about 350,000 distinct CDR3 sequences, around 8.1% seen once. The material was PBMCs, obtained about 41 days after the first yellow fever vaccination. The receptors were gathered from a man younger than 35 who received the YFV17D yellow fever vaccine.

The chain employs TRBV5-1 and TRBJ2-1, with 9 nucleotides matching TRBD1. V shed 4 bases and J 6 bases; nucleotides not matched to a gene: 5. CDR1 is SGHRS, CDR2 YFSETQ, per germline. The CDR3 has 14 amino acids. CDR3 residues: CASSRQGDPNEQFF. CDR3 nucleotides: TGCGCCAGCAGCCGACAGGGGGACCCCAATGAGCAGTTCTTC. Looking up the rest from reference TRBV5-1 and TRBJ2-1 gives the full variable domain: KAGVTQTPRYLIKTRGQQVTLSCSPISGHRSVSWYQQTPGQGLQFLFEYFSETQRNKGNFPGRFSGRQFSNSRSEMNVSTLELGDSALYLCASSRQGDPNEQFFGPGTRLTVL.

This clonotype was detected a few times. The chain joins TRBV5-8 to TRBJ1-6; 9 bases agree with TRBD1. Germline CDR1 is SGHTS and CDR2 is YDEGEE. The CDR3 is 15 residues long. V was clipped by 2 bases and J by 9 bases; unmatched bases: 6. The CDR3 reads CASSFPGQGGSPLHF. Here the CDR3 DNA reads TGTGCCAGCAGCTTCCCGGGACAGGGTGGTTCACCCCTCCACTTT.

This sequence joins TRBV12-3 or TRBV12-4 and TRBJ2-3; no firm D call. V gave up 6 bases and J gave up 0 bases, with 16 bases separating them. This CDR3 is built from 16 residues. The CDR3 DNA is TGTGCCAGCAGCCTCACGGCCACGACTAGCACAGATACGCAGTATTTT. It is translated as CASSLTATTSTDTQYF.

V and J are TRBV18 and TRBJ1-2; no firm D call. The CDR3 has 13 residues. Germline V gene data show CDR1 as KGHSH and CDR2 as LQKENI. Trimming pared 3 bases from V and 6 bases from J, leaving 11 bases between. CDR3 DNA sequence: TGTGCCAGCTCACCCCAAGGGCGAAATGGCTACACCTTC. Amino acid sequence: CASSPQGRNGYTF.

This chain connects TRBV7-9 to TRBJ1-2; D gene unclear. This CDR3 contains 13 residues. V lost 1 base, J lost 14 bases, and 17 bases lay in between. Germline CDR1 and CDR2: SEHNR and FQNEAQ (reference sequence). CDR3 sequence (DNA): TGTGCCAGCAGCTTAGACAGAGATAGGTGGTGGACCTTC. It encodes CASSLDRDRWWTF.

The chain recombines TRBV5-1 with TRBJ2-7, with D tentatively TRBD2 (6 bases). V was trimmed by 0 bases and J by 3 bases, leaving 13 bases between them. CDR3 length: 15 amino acids. CDR1 SGHRS and CDR2 YFSETQ come from the germline V gene. CDR3 loop: CASSLGGVWVYEQYF. DNA of the CDR3: TGCGCCAGCAGCTTGGGGGGGGTCTGGGTCTACGAGCAGTACTTC.

This clonotype turned up a few times. The chain has TRBV7-8 and TRBJ2-5, with 11 bases matching TRBD2. The CDR3 loop spans 17 amino acids. CDR1 and CDR2 (germline): SGHVS, FQNEAQ. The V gene end was trimmed by 5 bases and the J gene end by 13 bases; junction bases not matched to a gene: 21. The chain's CDR3 is CASSRGETSGVSTRWYF. The CDR3 nucleotides are TGTGCCAGCAGCCGGGGTGAGACTAGCGGGGTCTCAACCCGCTGGTACTTC.

In this sample, this clonotype turned up a few times. V is TRBV19 and J is TRBJ1-3, with D possibly TRBD1 on 6 matching bases. This CDR3 comprises 12 residues. CDR1 LNHDA and CDR2 SQIVND come from the germline V gene (reference sequence). V lost 11 bases and J 0 bases, leaving 8 bases between the germline ends. CDR3 residues: CASQGSGNTIYF. For the CDR3, the DNA is TGTGCCTCACAGGGCTCTGGAAACACCATATATTTT.

The chain recombines TRBV7-6 with TRBJ1-3, with 8 nucleotides matching TRBD1. Germline loops: CDR1 SGHVS, CDR2 FNYEAQ. The CDR3 covers 17 residues. The trim removed 2 bases at V and 3 bases at J, leaving 9 bases unmatched. This chain's CDR3 is CASSLRFQGARGNTIYF. The CDR3 DNA reads as TGTGCCAGCAGCTTAAGATTCCAGGGGGCCCGTGGAAACACCATATATTTT.

This clonotype appeared a few times. The genes are TRBV6-1 and TRBJ2-7; 8 bases match TRBD1. This CDR3 has 15 amino acids. V lost 5 bases and J lost 2; bases outside the gene matches: 8. The germline V gene has CDR1 MNHNS and CDR2 SASEGT. CDR3 sequence (DNA): TGTGCCAGCAGTCCCTCAGGGACAGGAACCTACGAGCAGTACTTC. This encodes CASSPSGTGTYEQYF.

This clonotype has ten or more counts. The rearrangement uses TRBV6-5 and TRBJ2-7; 8 bases fit TRBD2. CDR3 length equals 15 residues. The germline V gene has CDR1 MNHEY and CDR2 SVGAGI. V shed 9 bases and J 1 base; nucleotides not matched to a gene: 11. The chain's CDR3 is CASPWPRGRSYEQYV. As DNA, the CDR3 is TGTGCCAGTCCCTGGCCTCGCGGGAGGTCCTACGAGCAGTACGTC.

This clonotype was detected only a few times. The chain recombines TRBV12-3 or TRBV12-4 with TRBJ2-7; TRBD1 matches at 9 bases. The junction had 5 bases not matched to a gene; V was cut back by 7 bases and J by 4 bases. The CDR3 is 13 amino acids. This chain's CDR3 is CASIRDREYEQYV. DNA for the CDR3: TGTGCCAGCATTCGGGACAGGGAATACGAGCAGTACGTC.

Concerning this clonotype itself: One end of the junction is discordant with germline, which a read error may explain. The J gene is TRBJ2-6, the V gene TRBV3-1; D is uncertain. The CDR3 contains 17 residues. Germline CDR1 LGHDT, CDR2 YNNKEL (reference sequence). Written as DNA, the CDR3 is TGTGCCACCAGCCAAGAGAGGTCGGGTGGTGGGGCCAACGTCCTGACTTTC. This sequence encodes CATSQERSGGGANVLTF.

This clonotype has a count of ten or more. The genes are TRBV6-1 and TRBJ1-6; D gene unclear. CDR1 and CDR2 (germline): MNHNS, SASEGT. The CDR3 consists of 13 residues. CDR3 DNA: TGTGCTACCACCACAGACTATAATTCACCCCTCCACTTT. The encoded protein is CATTTDYNSPLHF.

In this sample, this clonotype turned up a few times. The chain is built from TRBV29-1 and TRBJ2-7; D remains ambiguous. This CDR3 has 13 residues. Germline V gene lookup returns CDR1 SQVTM and CDR2 ANQGSEA. The V end lost 0 bases, the J end lost 9 bases, and 15 bases lay between the germline ends. The CDR3 reads CSVEDFTRSGQYF. The CDR3 bases are TGCAGCGTTGAAGATTTTACTCGCTCGGGGCAGTACTTC.

In its sample, this clonotype was seen a few times. As DNA, the CDR3 is TGTGCCAGCAGCCTTCCTAGCGGGCGGTCCCCGGGGAATGAGCAGTTCTTC. Its protein product is CASSLPSGRSPGNEQFF. This sequence joins TRBV7-2 and TRBJ2-1, with 8 bases fitting TRBD2. This CDR3 has 17 amino acids. CDR1 and CDR2 from the germline V gene are SGHTA and FQGNSA. J lost 7 bases, V lost 5 bases, and 16 bases had no gene match.

This sequence joins TRBV5-1 and TRBJ1-5, with unresolved D. Germline loops: CDR1 SGHRS, CDR2 YFSETQ. There are 14 residues in the CDR3. V was shortened by 2 bases and J by 5 bases, with 11 bases between the two germline ends. CDR3 in amino acids: CASSLGGRDQPQHF. CDR3 in DNA: TGCGCCAGCAGCTTAGGCGGCCGGGATCAGCCCCAGCATTTT.